This TCR beta chain derives from a study of CD8 T cells in ankylosing spondylitis. Findings and caveats of the study: Disease-linked clones reportedly concentrated significantly in matched ankylosing spondylitis synovial fluid. Clones linked to the disease showed a CD8+ phenotype. They occurred at relatively low frequencies in peripheral blood. A motif of under 10 highly homologous TCR beta variants was seen as apparently characteristic of ankylosing spondylitis blood.

On this clonotype itself: The target antigen is unknown.

With molecular barcodes, quantitative 5'-RACE was used to make the TCR beta libraries. MiXCR, run by TCRdb on the 5' RACE reads, gives a single entry per CDR3 protein. This sample has more than 600,000 distinct CDR3 sequences, with under 20% found just once. With 1 base removed from V and 9 bases from J, the gap between germline ends came to 12 bases. This CDR3 contains 14 residues. Germline V gives CDR1 MGHRA, CDR2 YSYEKL. This chain connects TRBV4-1 to TRBJ2-2; D not resolved. The material sequenced was blood, either unsorted or a sorted T cell fraction (not recorded which). This TCR was sampled from a male donor with ankylosing spondylitis. CDR3 region: CASSQVTLGWELFF. In DNA, the CDR3 is TGCGCCAGCAGCCAAGTGACCTTAGGGTGGGAGCTGTTTTTT.